The clone carrying this T cell receptor (beta chain) was observed a single time. Its antigen is undetermined. These data come from a study of cytomegalovirus exposure and HLA in healthy donors. It was with 60 Vbeta and 13 Jbeta primers that the PCR ran. This table comes from immunoSEQ multiplex PCR, and its TCRdb copy is limited to in-frame clones, with some not included. The table records about 120,000 clones, about four fifths of them present only once. V was cut by 5 bases and J by 6 bases, with 19 bases left in between. There are 16 residues in the CDR3. In germline, CDR1 is SEHNR, CDR2 FQNEAQ (reference sequence). General study results and limits: Most TCR sequences were rare, but some public TCRs occurred in many donors.

This sequence was found in a female donor in good health and CMV-seropositive. The sample comprised PBMCs. The chain joins TRBV7-9 to TRBJ2-2; D is perhaps TRBD1 (6 bases). CDR3 sequence: CASSLRTAMLSGELFF. For the CDR3, the DNA is TGTGCCAGCAGCCTCAGGACAGCTATGCTTTCCGGGGAGCTGTTTTTT.